This T cell receptor beta chain appears in the sequencing data of a study of early T cells in non-severe SARS-CoV-2 infection. Study information: Bulk RNA isolated from unsorted whole blood underwent sequencing; chains were not paired.

TCRdb redid the calling of the 5' RACE reads with MiXCR, one entry per CDR3 protein. The data hold about 64,000 distinct CDR3 sequences, with 15% to 20% observed a single time. Points from the study as a whole: A preference for anti-spike CD8 responses marked VDJdb matching, which missed private and CD4 specificities.

The CDR3 totals 16 residues. With 5 bases removed from V and 2 bases from J, the gap between germline ends came to 16 bases. The germline V gene has CDR1 MNHNS and CDR2 SASEGT. This clonotype was seen more than once but under ten times. Antigen specificity is unknown. The source of this sequence is an adult who was a healthcare worker with PCR-confirmed SARS-CoV-2 infection or an uninfected control (not recorded which). This specimen was whole blood, taken at baseline. The genes are TRBV6-1 and TRBJ2-1, with D possibly being TRBD2 (7 bases). The CDR3, as DNA: TGTGCCAGCAGTCCTCGGGGCGGGGGCACCTACAATGAGCAGTTCTTC. Its translation: CASSPRGGGTYNEQFF.